Shown below are 10 T cell receptor beta chains from a single sample sequenced in a study of blood T cell repertoires in COVID-19. TCRdb keeps only in-frame clones here, not all; method: immunoSEQ multiplex PCR. The sample has approximately 250,000 clones, around 84% seen once. Sequenced input: PBMCs or T cells enriched from blood (not recorded which). Source of these receptors: a man aged 30 to 39 with acute COVID-19.

This chain connects TRBV28 to TRBJ1-6; weak D call: TRBD1 (6 bases). CDR3 length equals 17 residues. Germline CDR1 and CDR2: MDHEN and SYDVKM. Trimming took off 6 bases at V and 5 bases at J, with 20 bases between the two ends. This chain's CDR3 is CASRQTGFDIDNSPLHF. The CDR3 DNA sequence: TGTGCCAGCAGGCAGACAGGTTTTGATATTGATAATTCACCCCTCCACTTT.

This rearrangement joins TRBV19 to TRBJ1-5, with a possible D match to TRBD1 (6 bases). This CDR3 is built from 15 residues. Trimming left V 7 bases short and J 2 bases short, with 15 bases between. Germline CDR1 reads LNHDA; CDR2 reads SQIVND (reference sequence). CDR3 nucleotides: TGTGCCAGTATGAGCGGGGGGGCTCGCAATCAGCCCCAGCATTTT. The encoded protein is CASMSGGARNQPQHF.

This sequence joins TRBV2 and TRBJ2-4; TRBD1 is a possible D gene (6 bases). Trimming stripped 5 bases from V and 1 base from J, with 18 bases between. Germline V gene sequence: CDR1 SNHLY, CDR2 FYNNEI. This CDR3 has 17 amino acids. The CDR3 nucleotides read TGTGCCAGCAGTACACATACAGGGACGGTGGCCAAAAACATTCAGTACTTC. Translated: CASSTHTGTVAKNIQYF.

This chain joins TRBV6-1 and TRBJ1-5; 7 bases fit TRBD1. The CDR3 runs to 17 residues. The trim removed 1 base at V and 5 bases at J, leaving 11 bases unmatched. CDR1 is MNHNS and CDR2 is SASEGT in the germline V gene. The chain's CDR3 is CASSEGWDSVGYQPQHF. CDR3 DNA sequence: TGTGCCAGCAGTGAAGGTTGGGACAGCGTGGGTTATCAGCCCCAGCATTTT.

J is TRBJ2-4 and V is TRBV19, with D possibly TRBD1 on 5 matching bases. There are 11 residues in the CDR3. The V and J ends lost 7 bases and 5 bases respectively, with 6 bases between them. Germline lookup yields CDR1 LNHDA and CDR2 SQIVND (reference sequence). The CDR3 DNA is TGTGCCAGTAAGACAGAAAACATTCAGTACTTC. It translates to CASKTENIQYF.

The rearrangement links TRBV2 to TRBJ1-6; TRBD1 matches at 8 bases. This CDR3 is built from 16 residues. V was pared by 7 bases and J by 6 bases, with 11 bases of the junction left unmatched. The germline V gene has CDR1 SNHLY and CDR2 FYNNEI. The CDR3 DNA reads as TGTGCCAGCATGGACAGGGCGAATTTTCTTAATTCACCCCTCCACTTT. It is translated as CASMDRANFLNSPLHF.

The V call is TRBV9, the J call TRBJ2-7; D gene unclear. V was clipped by 7 bases and J by 4 bases, with 9 bases between them. There are 11 residues in the CDR3. Germline V gene data show CDR1 as SGDLS and CDR2 as YYNGEE. The CDR3 DNA is TGTGCCAGCCAAGGCGGATACGAGCAGTACGTC. As protein: CASQGGYEQYV.

The chain recombines TRBV11-2 with TRBJ1-2, with D hard to call. In germline, CDR1 is SGHAT, CDR2 FQNNGV. The CDR3 is made up of 16 amino acids. The V end was cut by 1 base, the J end by 2 bases, with 14 bases between. Here the CDR3 reads CASSLVGGGPNYGYTF. The DNA for the CDR3 is TGTGCCAGCAGCTTAGTAGGCGGAGGACCGAACTATGGCTACACCTTC.

The rearrangement uses TRBV7-3 and TRBJ2-1; tentative D call: TRBD1 (7 bases). Per the germline V gene, CDR1 is SGHTA and CDR2 is FQGTGA. The CDR3 covers 17 residues. The germline V and J ends were trimmed by 8 bases and 8 bases, with 28 bases remaining between them. CDR3 DNA: TGTGCCAGCTCAGTGCGGGGCGCAGGGGGGTTGTCAGATGAGCAGTTCTTC. This translates into CASSVRGAGGLSDEQFF.

The chain couples TRBV7-9 to TRBJ1-4; 7 bases line up with TRBD1. With V trimmed by 5 bases and J by 7 bases, 10 bases remained unmatched. Germline V gene sequence: CDR1 SEHNR, CDR2 FQNEAQ (reference sequence). This CDR3 has 15 residues. The DNA for the CDR3 is TGTGCCAGCAGCCTAAAAACAGGGGTGACTGAAAAACTGTTTTTT. It yields the protein CASSLKTGVTEKLFF.